This TCR beta chain was identified in a study of cytomegalovirus exposure and HLA in healthy donors. Trimming left V 2 bases short and J 3 bases short, with 26 bases between. The CDR3 is made up of 20 amino acids. The germline V gene has CDR1 LNHDA and CDR2 SQIVND (reference sequence). The PCR contained 60 Vbeta and 13 Jbeta primers. Per the original data handling: An analysis performed later counted 73 million or so unique TCR beta chains (roughly 9.9 million of them shared). TCRdb's copy holds only in-frame clones and misses some; the assay was immunoSEQ multiplex PCR. The V and J calls and clone size come from that table; D and trimming were worked out from the DNA. The data hold roughly 110,000 clones, with approximately 70% observed a single time.

The sample taken for sequencing was PBMCs. The V gene is TRBV19, the J gene TRBJ1-3; the D gene is possibly TRBD1 (6 bases). The clonotype was recovered from a man aged 25-45 years in good health and CMV-seropositive. For the CDR3, the DNA is TGTGCCAGTAGTATATTAATGGGGGTCCAGACAGGATTGTTTGGAAACACCATATATTTT. Its protein is CASSILMGVQTGLFGNTIYF. Using reference TRBV19 and TRBJ1-3 for the parts outside the CDR3, the full variable domain is DGGITQSPKYLFRKEGQNVTLSCEQNLNHDAMYWYRQDPGQGLRLIYYSQIVNDFQKGDIAEGYSVSREKKESFPLTVTSAQKNPTAFYLCASSILMGVQTGLFGNTIYFGEGSWLTVV.